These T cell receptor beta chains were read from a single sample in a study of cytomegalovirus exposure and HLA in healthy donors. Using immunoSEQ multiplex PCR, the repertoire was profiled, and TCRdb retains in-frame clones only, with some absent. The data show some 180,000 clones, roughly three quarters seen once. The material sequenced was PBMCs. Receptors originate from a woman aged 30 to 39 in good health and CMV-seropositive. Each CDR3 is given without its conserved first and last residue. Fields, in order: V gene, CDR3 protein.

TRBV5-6,ASSRWGGTTF
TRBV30,AWSALTRGREETQY
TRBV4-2,ASSPDRDYGYT
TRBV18,ASSPRQATGASVTMAGYT
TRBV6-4,ASERGRGGRTGELF
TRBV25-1,ASSRQGAANEKLF
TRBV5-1,ASRYGMDPSPLH
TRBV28,ASSLTGGADLYGYT
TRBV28,ASSFDREGANGYT
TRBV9,ASSVALSPADTQY
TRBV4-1,ASLMGAATLNSPLH
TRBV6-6,ASHHGTGREKLF
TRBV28,ASRAGTGGAYEQY
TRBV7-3,ASSSRQDGYT
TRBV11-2,ASSLGGRATGELF
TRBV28,ASSPRGSGANVLT
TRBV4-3,ASSPSTGIFGYT
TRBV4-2,ASSQAAIVMGQTPSGANVLT
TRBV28,ASTSPEYGYT
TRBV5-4,ASSLEDSYEQY
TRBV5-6,ASSLAGPNYGYT
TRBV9,ASSVSGGVTGELF
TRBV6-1,ASRSAGTDTQY
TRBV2,ASTYGGINSPLH
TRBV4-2,ASSQRVGRAISGNTIY
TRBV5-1,ASSLRDRDSPLH